This T cell receptor (beta chain) was sequenced in a study of CD8+ T cells in alopecia areata. Overall study findings and caveats: Tissue-resident alphabeta T cells belonging to normal skin likewise get sequenced within scalp specimens.

CDR1 SGHRS and CDR2 YFSETQ come from the germline V gene. CDR3 length: 15 residues. V lost 4 bases, J lost 2 bases, and 16 bases lay in between. In regard to this clone: What it binds is unknown.

It was from alopecia areata patients that lesional scalp punch biopsies and peripheral blood were collected. Following RNA extraction, reverse transcription yielded cDNA that acted as the sequencing template. Measured with immunoSEQ multiplex PCR; TCRdb has only the in-frame clones, and not every one. The sample comprises 130,000 to 150,000 clones, approximately 51% of which are singletons, and more than 0.95% rests with the top ten. Here the sequenced sample was CD4+ T cells sorted from blood, taken at week 0. This clonotype was sampled from a human donor with alopecia areata. The V gene is TRBV5-1, the J gene TRBJ2-7; the D gene is possibly TRBD2 (7 bases). The CDR3 DNA sequence: TGCGCCAGCAGCCGTGCGGGGGCGGGAACCTACGAGCAGTACTTC. Its translation is CASSRAGAGTYEQYF.